Presented here are 8 T cell receptor beta chains from one specimen sequenced in a study of blood T cell repertoires in COVID-19. TCRdb's copy holds only in-frame clones and misses some; the assay was immunoSEQ multiplex PCR. The sample shows some 90,000 clones, 70% to 90% of them seen only once. The source material was peripheral blood. Receptors originate from an elderly man with active or convalescent COVID-19.

The rearrangement links TRBV2 to TRBJ1-1, with TRBD1 as a possible D gene (5 bases). Germline V gives CDR1 SNHLY, CDR2 FYNNEI. There are 13 residues in the CDR3. Trimming stripped 3 bases from V and 4 bases from J, with 9 bases between. The CDR3 here is CASSDGGVTEAFF. The DNA for the CDR3 is TGTGCCAGCAGTGACGGAGGGGTCACTGAAGCTTTCTTT.

The V and J genes are TRBV2 and TRBJ2-7; 10 bases line up with TRBD2. Germline V gene sequence: CDR1 SNHLY, CDR2 FYNNEI. V shed 3 bases, J shed 6 bases, and the junction held 8 bases outside the gene matches. The CDR3 covers 15 residues. CDR3 loop: CASSESLAGDGEQYF. CDR3 sequence (DNA): TGTGCCAGCAGTGAGTCGCTAGCGGGAGACGGCGAGCAGTACTTC. The full variable domain, in which reference TRBV2 and TRBJ2-7 provide the parts outside the CDR3, is EPEVTQTPSHQVTQMGQEVILRCVPISNHLYFYWYRQILGQKVEFLVSFYNNEISEKSEIFDDQFSVERPDGSNFTLKIRSTKLEDSAMYFCASSESLAGDGEQYFGPGTRLTVT.

The V and J genes are TRBV7-8 and TRBJ2-3; 11 nucleotides align to TRBD2. V was pared by 1 base and J by 1 base, with 10 bases of the junction left unmatched. The CDR3 consists of 19 residues. Germline V gives CDR1 SGHVS, CDR2 FQNEAQ. CDR3 DNA sequence: TGTGCCAGCAGCTTAGTTGTTAGCGGGAGGGCCAAGGGCACAGATACGCAGTATTTT. It encodes CASSLVVSGRAKGTDTQYF.

The J gene is TRBJ2-7, the V gene TRBV7-8; D is perhaps TRBD2 (6 bases). CDR1 is SGHVS, CDR2 FQNEAQ, per germline. Trimming cost V 3 bases and J 2 bases, with 20 bases left between them. The CDR3 totals 17 residues. The CDR3 region is CASSFPPGTVEPYEQYF. The CDR3, as DNA: TGTGCCAGCAGCTTCCCCCCGGGGACTGTGGAACCCTACGAGCAGTACTTC.

The rearrangement links TRBV7-2 to TRBJ2-2, with D uncertain. The CDR3 has 14 residues. The V and J ends lost 8 bases and 7 bases respectively, with 17 bases between them. Germline-derived CDR1 and CDR2 are SGHTA and FQGNSA. The CDR3 DNA sequence: TGTGCCAGCGCACAGCTGATGGGTGGCGGGGAGCTGTTTTTT. Residues: CASAQLMGGGELFF.

The rearrangement uses TRBV28 and TRBJ1-2, with D maybe TRBD1 (6 bases). V lost 2 bases to trimming and J lost 6 bases, with 13 bases between them. The CDR3 is 14 amino acids. Germline V gene data show CDR1 as MDHEN and CDR2 as SYDVKM. Written as DNA, the CDR3 is TGTGCCAGCAGTTTAACGGGGGGCTTAAATGGCTACACCTTC. Its protein product is CASSLTGGLNGYTF.

The rearrangement uses TRBV6-2 or TRBV6-3 and TRBJ2-5; 8 bases align to TRBD1. CDR1 MNHEY and CDR2 SVGEGT come from the germline V gene. The CDR3 has 15 amino acids. Trimming took 2 bases from V and 7 from J; bases not matched to a gene: 9. CDR3 in amino acids: CASSYRQGSITTQYF. The CDR3 DNA is TGTGCCAGCAGTTACAGACAGGGGTCCATAACGACCCAGTACTTC.

A single count supports this clone. This chain links TRBV28 with TRBJ2-3; TRBD2 matches 9 bases. The CDR3 has 15 amino acids. Germline CDR1 reads MDHEN; CDR2 reads SYDVKM. V lost 5 bases, J lost 3 bases, and 6 bases stayed unmatched. The CDR3 region is CASSHSGSWTDTQYF. The CDR3 coding sequence is TGTGCCAGCAGTCATAGCGGGAGCTGGACAGATACGCAGTATTTT.